This T cell receptor (beta chain) emerged from a study of human T cells and chemical hapten exposure. Time point meaning: patch test 1, 2 weeks after DPC sensitization. Indicated treatment: therapeutic diphenylcyclopropenone sensitization with weekly scalp DPC. Using its own MiXCR run on the RACE reads, TCRdb lists one record per CDR3 protein. This sample yields about 380,000 distinct CDR3 sequences, of which 4% to 5.5% are seen a single time; about 2.1% belongs to the top ten. The V gene's germline CDR1 is KGHSH and CDR2 LQKENI. CDR3 length equals 16 residues. The trim removed 3 bases at V and 4 bases at J, leaving 10 bases unmatched.

Sample: whole blood, taken in connection with sensitization to the hapten diphenylcyclopropenone (DPC). The sequence was collected from a woman aged 50 to 60 with alopecia areata. Some clones in this sample may be carry-over from other donors' samples. This chain joins TRBV18 and TRBJ1-2; 8 nucleotides agree with TRBD1. The CDR3 region has the DNA TGTGCCAGCTCACCCTCAGTACCCGGACAGGGCTATGGCTACACCTTC. It encodes CASSPSVPGQGYGYTF.